Listed below are T cell receptor beta chains from one sample, sequenced in a study of OX40 agonist ivuxolimab in advanced cancers. Profiled with immunoSEQ multiplex PCR; TCRdb holds only in-frame clones, not every one. The sample records some 25,000 clones, 65% to 90% being singletons. The specimen was CD4+ or CD8+ T cells sorted from blood, collected in a trial of the OX40 agonist ivuxolimab. These TCRs come from an adult with an advanced solid tumor such as melanoma, head and neck, liver or kidney cancer. CDR3s include the opening cysteine and the closing phenylalanine or tryptophan. Each record gives: CDR3 protein, D gene, V gene, J gene. A D gene is named only where the DNA matches it firmly.

CASSHRTGSYEQYF	TRBD1	TRBV4-3	TRBJ2-7
CASSSDKGTGRYMVNTEAFF	TRBD1	TRBV27	TRBJ1-1
CASSQSTTRQGSKGNTIYF	TRBD1	TRBV4-3	TRBJ1-3
CASSVARASTEDEQFF	-	TRBV6-4	TRBJ2-1
CASSASATNEKLFF	-	TRBV19	TRBJ1-4
CASRTSGAANTGELFF	-	TRBV2	TRBJ2-2
CASSPMGLVYGYTF	-	TRBV6-5	TRBJ1-2
CASSFGGLAVFNEQFF	TRBD2	TRBV7-9	TRBJ2-1
CASSYSPWGAADTQYF	-	TRBV6-5	TRBJ2-3
CASSLSYEQYF	-	TRBV25-1	TRBJ2-7
CASSLTGGRRNEKLFF	TRBD1	TRBV11-2	TRBJ1-4
CASRDRGPTGSGANVLTF	TRBD1	TRBV9	TRBJ2-6
CASSTQGGRFNEQYF	-	TRBV19	TRBJ2-7
CASSEVELFF	-	TRBV6-5	TRBJ2-2
CASSLSGGPYNEQFF	-	TRBV19	TRBJ2-1
CASSLDPGNYGYTF	-	TRBV5-6	TRBJ1-2
CASSLVPDTNTGELFF	-	TRBV7-6	TRBJ2-2
CASSLDRGPNQPQHF	TRBD1	TRBV5-1	TRBJ1-5
CASSPRWGGEGQPQHF	-	TRBV27	TRBJ1-5
CASSQETSGAYEQYF	-	TRBV4-2	TRBJ2-7
CASSEVLYEQYF	-	TRBV2	TRBJ2-7
CSVESRQGDYYGYTF	TRBD1	TRBV29-1	TRBJ1-2
CASSQGIAGWGNEQFF	TRBD2	TRBV4-1	TRBJ2-1
CASSHDRGGVAGANVLTF	TRBD1	TRBV4-3	TRBJ2-6
CASSLDSYSNQPQHF	-	TRBV7-8	TRBJ1-5
CASSLEVFLLDEQFF	-	TRBV5-1	TRBJ2-1
CASRTGNTEAFF	-	TRBV5-1	TRBJ1-1
CASSLGLAGTYEQYF	TRBD2	TRBV7-8	TRBJ2-7
CASSPLGTEAFF	-	TRBV19	TRBJ1-1
CASSQTKPTEAFF	-	TRBV4-3	TRBJ1-1
CASSRDGSLYEQYF	-	TRBV5-1	TRBJ2-7
CASSLVAGGPNEQFF	TRBD2	TRBV7-7	TRBJ2-1
CASSGSGRRLTGELFF	-	TRBV25-1	TRBJ2-2
CSVEGLETQYF	-	TRBV29-1	TRBJ2-5
CASSGLAGGWKTQYF	TRBD2	TRBV28	TRBJ2-5
CASSLSPGLAGWGDTQYF	TRBD2	TRBV5-8	TRBJ2-3
CASSQDASGDLNTDTQYF	TRBD2	TRBV14	TRBJ2-3
CASSLAWEQGMVEQYF	-	TRBV5-8	TRBJ2-7
CASSQTPQGGQPQHF	TRBD1	TRBV4-1	TRBJ1-5
CASSFLLNRASGNTIYF	-	TRBV27	TRBJ1-3
CASSVIGPTYEQYF	-	TRBV6-1	TRBJ2-7
CASRNRDTPLRYTF	-	TRBV6-7	TRBJ1-2
CASSPQGWASGEPETQYF	TRBD2	TRBV7-9	TRBJ2-5
CASSDPQEGIVPYEQYF	-	TRBV6-4	TRBJ2-7
CASGGTVYGYTF	-	TRBV6-5	TRBJ1-2
CASSPTGSPHEQYF	-	TRBV7-7	TRBJ2-7